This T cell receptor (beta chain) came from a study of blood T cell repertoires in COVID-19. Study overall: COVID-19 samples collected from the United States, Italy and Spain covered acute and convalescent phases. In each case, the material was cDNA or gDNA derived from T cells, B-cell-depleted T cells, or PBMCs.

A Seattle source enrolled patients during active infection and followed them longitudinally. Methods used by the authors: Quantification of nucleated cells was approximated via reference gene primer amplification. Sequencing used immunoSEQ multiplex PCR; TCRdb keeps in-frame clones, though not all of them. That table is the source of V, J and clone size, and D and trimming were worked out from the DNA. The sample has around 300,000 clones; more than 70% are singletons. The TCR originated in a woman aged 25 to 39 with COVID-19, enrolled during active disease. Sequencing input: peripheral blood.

The CDR3 reads CASSIDRGYTEAFF. The CDR3 region has the DNA TGTGCCAGCAGCATCGACAGGGGATACACTGAAGCTTTCTTT. This chain uses TRBV7-9 with TRBJ1-1, with TRBD1 matching over 8 bases. V dropped 5 bases and J dropped 3; count of bases not matched to a gene: 5. CDR1 and CDR2 (germline): SEHNR, FQNEAQ (reference sequence). This CDR3 comprises 14 residues. The full variable domain, with the rest looked up from reference TRBV7-9 and TRBJ1-1, is DTGVSQNPRHKITKRGQNVTFRCDPISEHNRLYWYRQTLGQGPEFLTYFQNEAQLEKSRLLSDRFSAERPKGSFSTLEIQRTEQGDSAMYLCASSIDRGYTEAFFGQGTRLTVV.